The clone carrying this T cell receptor (beta chain) came up a few times. As yet, its antigen is unknown. This specimen comes from a study of identical twins. The study, taken as a whole, reports: Sequences that were beta out-of-frame showed weaker excess twin sharing. Twin-shared out-of-frame alpha sequences were enriched for low generation probability.

One entry per CDR3 protein, called by TCRdb with MiXCR from the 5' RACE reads. The sample yields roughly 1,500,000 distinct CDR3 sequences, about 30% seen once. The receptor was derived from a newborn girl in good health. Sequenced sample: cord blood.

In nucleotides, the CDR3 is TGTGCCAGCAGTCCAGGCGTAGGGACAGGGAAGTTCTTC. It is translated as CASSPGVGTGKFF. V is TRBV28 and J is TRBJ2-1; 9 bases are shared with TRBD1. V trimming: 5 bases; J trimming: 14 bases; junction bases outside the gene matches: 10. The length of the CDR3 is 13 residues. Germline CDR1 MDHEN, CDR2 SYDVKM. The variable domain in full, completed from reference TRBV28 and TRBJ2-1, reads DVKVTQSSRYLVKRTGEKVFLECVQDMDHENMFWYRQDPGLGLRLIYFSYDVKMKEKGDIPEGYSVSREKKERFSLILESASTNQTSMYLCASSPGVGTGKFFGPGTRLTVL.